This paragraph covers one T cell receptor beta chain sequence. This clone occurred once. Its antigen remains unidentified. Per-base qualities were not stored, and no clone one base away is much larger. Participants in the prospective study were aged about 18 to 89 years, lived in about two dozen United States geographic areas, and enrolled through a virtual design. In the prospective study, participants were assigned to cohorts based on the clinical history participants reported in a screening survey and a study questionnaire. Each participant in the prospective study had whole blood, serum and a nasopharyngeal or oropharyngeal swab collected by mobile phlebotomists. Prospective study participants could optionally give additional blood draws and questionnaires over an approximately two-month period. Prospective study blood samples were shipped either frozen or at room temperature before DNA extraction.

The germline V gene yields SGHAT for CDR1 and FQNNGV for CDR2. V is shortened by 0 bases, J by 4 bases, and the region joining them spans 12 bases. The CDR3, cysteine through phenylalanine, is 15 amino acids long. The sequence is cut down to CDR3 DNA, 45 bases in frame from base 1. The data derive from a study of blood T cell repertoires in COVID-19 (dated by TCRdb to the early 2020s). In the study overall: Collaborator samples came from the United States, Italy and Spain and covered acute and convalescent phases of COVID-19. Sample metadata almost always included a de-identified subject ID, COVID-19 status, age in years and sex. Samples were obtained from the ongoing ImmuneRACE study (first 160 participants) and from 1,254 subjects provided by 6 global collaborators. The repertoires were released in a freely available public database intended as a resource for research on the immune response to SARS-CoV-2. Subjects who had been exposed to COVID-19, were actively infected with it, or had recovered from it provided the deeply sampled blood TCRbeta repertoires that made up the dataset. The prospective study material was composed of cDNA or gDNA derived from T cells, B-cell-depleted T cells, or PBMCs. HLA class I and class II types, where available, came from metadata supplied by the sample provider rather than from assay-based typing.

TCRbeta CDR3 regions were amplified from genomic DNA by means of the immunoSEQ Assay, a bias-controlled multiplex PCR. Per the original workflow: The number of nucleated cells in each sample was estimated by amplification of reference gene primers within the assay. To quantify the absolute abundance of each unique TCRbeta CDR3 rearrangement, sequence reads were collapsed and filtered. For each sample, productive Simpson clonality was calculated by taking the square root of Simpson's diversity index across productive rearrangements. Here the immuneACCESS table is served through TCRdb, limited to in-frame sequences with V and J called. Missing clones are a known gap in these copies; in checked studies unresolved V genes cover under half, and the rest lacks a known reason. V, J and clone size are those of that table, while D and trimming were read from the DNA. The sample table records approximately 250,000 clones; just under 90% of these occur just once. The ten largest account for 4.1% of the sample.

Study-wide findings and limitations: The amount of clinical and demographic metadata varied by source and participant and was provided uncurated.

Sequencing used PBMCs or T cells enriched from blood (not recorded which). The receptor chain draws on TRBV11-2 and TRBJ2-5, with the D gene call left open. The TCR sequence derives from a woman younger than 45 with acute COVID-19. The DNA sequence is as follows: TGTGCCAGCAGCTTAGATCGAGGCAGACCAGAGACCCAGTACTTC. The resulting protein is CASSLDRGRPETQYF. Reference TRBV11-2 and TRBJ2-5 genes cover what lies past the CDR3, so the full variable domain is EAGVAQSPRYKIIEKRQSVAFWCNPISGHATLYWYQQILGQGPKLLIQFQNNGVVDDSQLPKDRFSAERLKGVDSTLKIQPAKLEDSAVYLCASSLDRGRPETQYFGPGTRLLVL.